The clone carrying this T cell receptor beta chain has ten or more counts. The CDR3 loop spans 17 amino acids. The trim removed 4 bases at V and 0 bases at J, leaving 10 bases unmatched. Germline values: CDR1 SGHRS, CDR2 YFSETQ. Molecular barcoding with unique molecular identifiers was used for the TCRbeta library. TCRdb passed the PCR reads through MiXCR, listing each CDR3 protein once. Here the sample spans 190,000 or so distinct CDR3 sequences, roughly 14% being singletons. The data were taken from a study of T-cell reconstitution after alpha-beta-depleted transplantation in children. The input for sequencing was PBMCs from the stem cell graft donor, taken from the stem cell graft. The V and J genes are TRBV5-1 and TRBJ2-5; 9 bases agree with TRBD2. This receptor was identified in a human donor who donated a stem cell graft to a child with acute lymphoblastic leukemia. The CDR3 reads CASSDKTSGRHQETQYF. The CDR3 DNA is TGCGCCAGCAGCGATAAGACTAGCGGACGTCACCAAGAGACCCAGTACTTC.